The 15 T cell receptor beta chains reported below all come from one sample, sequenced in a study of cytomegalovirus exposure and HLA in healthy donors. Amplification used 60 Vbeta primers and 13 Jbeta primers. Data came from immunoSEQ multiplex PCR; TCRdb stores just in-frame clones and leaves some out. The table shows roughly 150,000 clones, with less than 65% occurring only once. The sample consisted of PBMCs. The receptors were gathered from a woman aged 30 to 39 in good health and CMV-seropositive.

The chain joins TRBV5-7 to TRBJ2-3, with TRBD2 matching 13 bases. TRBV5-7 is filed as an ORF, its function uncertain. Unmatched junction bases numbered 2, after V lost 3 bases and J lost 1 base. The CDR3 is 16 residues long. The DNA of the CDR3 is TGTGCCAGCAGCTATGGGACTAGCGGGGGCACAGATACGCAGTATTTT. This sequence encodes CASSYGTSGGTDTQYF.

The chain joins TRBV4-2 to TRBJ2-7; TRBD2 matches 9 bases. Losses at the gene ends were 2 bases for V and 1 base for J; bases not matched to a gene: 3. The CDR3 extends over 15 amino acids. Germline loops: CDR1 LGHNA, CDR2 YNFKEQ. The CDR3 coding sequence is TGTGCCAGCAGCCAAACTAGCGGGCAGTCCTACGAGCAGTACTTC. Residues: CASSQTSGQSYEQYF.

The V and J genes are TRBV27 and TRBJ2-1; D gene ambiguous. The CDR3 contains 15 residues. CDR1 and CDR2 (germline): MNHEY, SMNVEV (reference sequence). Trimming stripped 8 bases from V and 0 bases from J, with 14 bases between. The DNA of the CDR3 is TGTGCCAGCTATGCGAGCGAGAGCTCCTACAATGAGCAGTTCTTC. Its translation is CASYASESSYNEQFF.

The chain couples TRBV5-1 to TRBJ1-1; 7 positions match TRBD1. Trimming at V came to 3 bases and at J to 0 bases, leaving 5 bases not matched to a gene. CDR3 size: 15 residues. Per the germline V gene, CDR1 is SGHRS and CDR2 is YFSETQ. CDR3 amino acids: CASSSGTVMNTEAFF. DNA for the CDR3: TGCGCCAGCAGCTCAGGGACAGTTATGAACACTGAAGCTTTCTTT.

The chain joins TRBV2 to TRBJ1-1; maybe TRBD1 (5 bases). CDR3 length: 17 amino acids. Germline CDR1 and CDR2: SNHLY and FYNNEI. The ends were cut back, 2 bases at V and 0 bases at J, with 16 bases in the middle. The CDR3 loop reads CASSEYFGGLVNTEAFF. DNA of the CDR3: TGTGCCAGCAGTGAATATTTCGGGGGACTCGTGAACACTGAAGCTTTCTTT.

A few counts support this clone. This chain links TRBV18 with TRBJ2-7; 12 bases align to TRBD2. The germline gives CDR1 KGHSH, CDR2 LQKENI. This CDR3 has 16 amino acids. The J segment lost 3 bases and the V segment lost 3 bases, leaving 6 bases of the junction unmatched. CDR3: CASSPDLTSGSYEQYF. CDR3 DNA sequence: TGTGCCAGCTCACCGGACCTGACTAGCGGGAGCTACGAGCAGTACTTC.

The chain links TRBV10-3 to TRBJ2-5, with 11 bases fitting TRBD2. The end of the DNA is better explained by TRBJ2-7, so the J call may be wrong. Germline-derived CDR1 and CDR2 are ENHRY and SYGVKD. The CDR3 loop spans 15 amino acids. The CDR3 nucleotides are TGTGCCATCAGTGAGACCGCTAGCGGGGGGTACGAGCAGTACTTC. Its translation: CAISETASGGYEQYF.

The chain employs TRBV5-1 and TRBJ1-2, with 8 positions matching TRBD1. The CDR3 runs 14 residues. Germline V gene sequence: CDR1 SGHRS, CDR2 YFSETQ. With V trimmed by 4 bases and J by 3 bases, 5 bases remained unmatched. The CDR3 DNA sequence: TGCGCCAGCAGCCTGGACAGGGCATACTATGGCTACACCTTC. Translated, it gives CASSLDRAYYGYTF.

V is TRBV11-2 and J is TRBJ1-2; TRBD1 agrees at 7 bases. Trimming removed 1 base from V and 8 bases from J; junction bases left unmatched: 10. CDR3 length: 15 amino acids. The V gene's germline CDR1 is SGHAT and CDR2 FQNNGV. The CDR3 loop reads CASSLALETGSGYTF. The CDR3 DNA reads TGTGCCAGCAGCTTAGCATTAGAGACAGGGTCCGGCTACACCTTC. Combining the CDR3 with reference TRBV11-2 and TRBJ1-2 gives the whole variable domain EAGVAQSPRYKIIEKRQSVAFWCNPISGHATLYWYQQILGQGPKLLIQFQNNGVVDDSQLPKDRFSAERLKGVDSTLKIQPAKLEDSAVYLCASSLALETGSGYTFGSGTRLTVV.

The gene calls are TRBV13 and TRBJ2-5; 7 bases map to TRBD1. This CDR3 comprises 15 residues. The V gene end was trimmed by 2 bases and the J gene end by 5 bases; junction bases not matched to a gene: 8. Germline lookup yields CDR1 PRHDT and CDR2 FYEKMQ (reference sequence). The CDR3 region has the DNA TGTGCCAGCAGCTTATCCGGGACAGTAGGGGAGACCCAGTACTTC. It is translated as CASSLSGTVGETQYF.

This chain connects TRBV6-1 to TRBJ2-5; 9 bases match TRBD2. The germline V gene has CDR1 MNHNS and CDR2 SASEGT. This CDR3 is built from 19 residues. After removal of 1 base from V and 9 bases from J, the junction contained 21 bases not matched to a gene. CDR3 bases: TGTGCCAGCAGTGAAGTGGATACCAGGTCTGCGGGGCGGGGGGGGGCCCAGTACTTC. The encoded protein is CASSEVDTRSAGRGGAQYF.

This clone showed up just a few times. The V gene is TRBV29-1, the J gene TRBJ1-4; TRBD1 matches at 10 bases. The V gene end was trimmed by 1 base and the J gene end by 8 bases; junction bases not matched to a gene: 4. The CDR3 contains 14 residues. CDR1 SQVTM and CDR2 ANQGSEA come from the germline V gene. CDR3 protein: CSVEAGTGEEKLFF. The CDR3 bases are TGCAGCGTTGAAGCCGGGACAGGGGAAGAAAAACTGTTTTTT. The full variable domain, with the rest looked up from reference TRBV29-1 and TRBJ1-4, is SAVISQKPSRDICQRGTSLTIQCQVDSQVTMMFWYRQQPGQSLTLIATANQGSEATYESGFVIDKFPISRPNLTFSTLTVSNMSPEDSSIYLCSVEAGTGEEKLFFGSGTQLSVL.

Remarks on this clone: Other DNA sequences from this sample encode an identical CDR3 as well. The CDR3 loop reads CASSSGQGAYEQYF. CDR3 in DNA: TGCGCCAGCAGCTCCGGACAGGGGGCTTACGAGCAGTACTTC. The chain links TRBV5-1 to TRBJ2-7; 11 nucleotides line up with TRBD1. Germline V gives CDR1 SGHRS, CDR2 YFSETQ. The CDR3 has 14 amino acids. The junction had 3 bases not matched to a gene; V was cut back by 3 bases and J by 4 bases.

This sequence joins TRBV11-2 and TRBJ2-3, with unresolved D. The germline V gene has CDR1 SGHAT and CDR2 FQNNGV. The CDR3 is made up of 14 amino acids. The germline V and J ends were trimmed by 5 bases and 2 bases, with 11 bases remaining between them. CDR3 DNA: TGTGCCAGCAGCCCCGGGTCCTACACAGATACGCAGTATTTT. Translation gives CASSPGSYTDTQYF.

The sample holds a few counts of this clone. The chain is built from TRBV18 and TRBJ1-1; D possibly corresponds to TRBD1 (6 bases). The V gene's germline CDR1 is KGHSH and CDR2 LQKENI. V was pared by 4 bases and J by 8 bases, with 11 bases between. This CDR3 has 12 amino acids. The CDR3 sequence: CASSQDRYEAFF. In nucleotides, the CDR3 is TGTGCCAGCTCACAGGACAGATACGAAGCTTTCTTT.